A single sample gave rise to the 32 T cell receptor beta chains below, sequenced in a study of radiation and T cells in renal cell carcinoma. Sequencing was performed with immunoSEQ multiplex PCR; in TCRdb, only in-frame clones are kept and a portion is missing. This sample has 100,000 to 150,000 clones, with over 75% found just once. Time point in this sample: blood 2 weeks post-SBRT. Described treatment: 15 Gy SBRT to primary tumor, nephrectomy 4 weeks later. Sequenced material: blood, taken from a patient whose treatment included radiotherapy and nephrectomy. The receptors stem from a man over 45 with renal cell carcinoma.

This clone was counted at least ten times. The chain carries TRBV7-3 and TRBJ1-3; TRBD1 is a possible D gene (5 bases). Looked up from germline, CDR1 is SGHTA and CDR2 is FQGTGA. Trimming pared 0 bases from V and 11 bases from J, leaving 11 bases between. This CDR3 is built from 13 residues. The CDR3, as DNA: TGTGCCAGCAGCTTAACAGGAGGGGAGCCCATATATTTT. Translation: CASSLTGGEPIYF. The full variable domain, rest sourced from reference TRBV7-3 and TRBJ1-3, is GAGVSQTPSNKVTEKGKYVELRCDPISGHTALYWYRQSLGQGPEFLIYFQGTGAADDSGLPNDRFFAVRPEGSVSTLKIQRTERGDSAVYLCASSLTGGEPIYFGEGSWLTVV.

V is TRBV5-1 and J is TRBJ2-3, with 8 positions matching TRBD2. The CDR3 has 17 residues. CDR1 and CDR2 from the germline V gene are SGHRS and YFSETQ. The trim removed 0 bases at V and 0 bases at J, leaving 6 bases unmatched. The CDR3 DNA reads TGCGCCAGCAGCTTGGGTTTTAGCGGGACCAGCACAGATACGCAGTATTTT. Translation gives CASSLGFSGTSTDTQYF.

This sequence joins TRBV7-6 and TRBJ2-5; TRBD2 might be the D (6 bases). CDR3 size: 16 residues. Germline V gene sequence: CDR1 SGHVS, CDR2 FNYEAQ. The V gene lost 5 bases and the J gene lost 5 bases, with 21 bases spanning the gap. CDR3 nucleotide sequence: TGTGCCAGCAGCCCCCCTCCTGGGAGGTTGGGGGAGACCCAGTACTTC. Translation: CASSPPPGRLGETQYF.

This clone was observed a single time. The CDR3 bases are TGTGCCAGCAGTTACCGAAACGGGAACACTGAAGCTTTCTTT. This translates into CASSYRNGNTEAFF. The chain joins TRBV6-5 to TRBJ1-1; D gene unclear. Germline values: CDR1 MNHEY, CDR2 SVGAGI. V was trimmed by 2 bases and J by 1 base, leaving 8 bases between them. This CDR3 region has 14 residues.

This clone has only a few counts. Other nucleotide sequences from this sample produce the same CDR3. The genes are TRBV7-8 and TRBJ2-7, with D perhaps TRBD1 (5 bases). This CDR3 region has 15 residues. Germline CDR1 and CDR2: SGHVS and FQNEAQ. The ends were cut back, 2 bases at V and 0 bases at J, with 11 bases in the middle. The CDR3 protein is CASSLHQGPSYEQYF. In nucleotides, the CDR3 is TGTGCCAGCAGCTTACACCAGGGTCCCTCCTACGAGCAGTACTTC. Full variable domain (outside the CDR3, taken from reference TRBV7-8 and TRBJ2-7): GAGVSQSPRYKVAKRGQDVALRCDPISGHVSLFWYQQALGQGPEFLTYFQNEAQLDKSGLPSDRFFAERPEGSVSTLKIQRTQQEDSAVYLCASSLHQGPSYEQYFGPGTRLTVT.

The V call is TRBV9, the J call TRBJ2-5; possibly TRBD1 for D (6 bases). This CDR3 spans 16 amino acids. The germline V gene encodes CDR1 SGDLS and CDR2 YYNGEE. Trimming pared 0 bases from V and 5 bases from J, leaving 17 bases between. As DNA, the CDR3 is TGTGCCAGCAGCGTAGGTCACCCCCAGGGGTATGAGACCCAGTACTTC. This translates into CASSVGHPQGYETQYF.

V gene TRBV5-1 combines with J gene TRBJ2-7, with 9 nucleotides matching TRBD2. Germline V lookup: CDR1 SGHRS, CDR2 YFSETQ. Trimming removed 0 bases from V and 1 base from J; junction bases left unmatched: 2. The CDR3 sequence is 15 residues long. The DNA of the CDR3 is TGCGCCAGCAGCTTGGCTCTAGCGGGATCCTACGAGCAGTACTTC. This sequence encodes CASSLALAGSYEQYF.

The CDR3 nucleotides are TGTGCCAGCAGCCTAGAGGGGGCCGGCACTGAAGCTTTCTTT. It is translated as CASSLEGAGTEAFF. This chain links TRBV9 with TRBJ1-1, with 7 bases matching TRBD1. From germline, CDR1 is SGDLS and CDR2 YYNGEE. The J segment lost 4 bases and the V segment lost 4 bases, leaving 7 bases of the junction unmatched. The CDR3 totals 14 residues.

Only a few counts were recorded for this clone. The gene calls are TRBV27 and TRBJ2-1; D might be TRBD2 (5 bases). The CDR3 runs 14 residues. Germline assignment: CDR1 MNHEY and CDR2 SMNVEV (reference sequence). Trimming left V 3 bases short and J 4 bases short, with 10 bases between. The CDR3 sequence is CASSLSSAYNEQFF. The CDR3 DNA follows: TGTGCCAGCAGTTTGAGTAGCGCGTACAATGAGCAGTTCTTC.

This clone appeared a few times. This rearrangement joins TRBV2 to TRBJ1-6, with no clear D. The length of the CDR3 is 15 residues. CDR1 is SNHLY and CDR2 is FYNNEI in the germline V gene. V shed 3 bases and J shed 7 bases, with 13 bases lying between them. CDR3 in amino acids: CASSDQQLGNSPLHF. The CDR3, as DNA: TGTGCCAGCAGTGACCAACAACTGGGGAATTCACCCCTCCACTTT. The entire variable domain, with the rest obtained from reference TRBV2 and TRBJ1-6, is as follows: EPEVTQTPSHQVTQMGQEVILRCVPISNHLYFYWYRQILGQKVEFLVSFYNNEISEKSEIFDDQFSVERPDGSNFTLKIRSTKLEDSAMYFCASSDQQLGNSPLHFGNGTRLTVT.

The chain is built from TRBV4-2 and TRBJ1-2; D gene ambiguous. The CDR3 sequence is 13 residues long. V was clipped by 0 bases and J by 6 bases, with 8 bases between them. Germline CDR1 is LGHNA and CDR2 is YNFKEQ. The CDR3 DNA is TGTGCCAGCAGCCAAGACCTCCGGGATGGCTACACCTTC. This codes for CASSQDLRDGYTF.

The chain couples TRBV27 to TRBJ1-2; TRBD1 aligns across 7 bases. This CDR3 spans 17 amino acids. V shed 4 bases, J shed 8 bases, and the junction held 19 bases outside the gene matches. CDR1 and CDR2 (germline): MNHEY, SMNVEV (reference sequence). The CDR3 DNA reads as TGTGCCAGCAGTTCTCGACAGGGCCCCAAAGACGGGGGGGGCTACACCTTC. It encodes CASSSRQGPKDGGGYTF.

The rearrangement uses TRBV6-1 and TRBJ1-5; TRBD1 aligns across 7 bases. Germline CDR1 is MNHNS and CDR2 is SASEGT. The CDR3 runs 17 residues. V shed 4 bases and J 6 bases; nucleotides not matched to a gene: 15. The CDR3 is CASSVGTDPIAGQPQHF. The CDR3 nucleotides read TGTGCCAGCAGTGTAGGGACAGACCCGATAGCGGGTCAGCCCCAGCATTTT.

V is TRBV6-6 and J is TRBJ1-5; D unresolved. V was shortened by 3 bases and J by 0 bases, with 9 bases between the two germline ends. CDR3 length: 15 residues. Germline CDR1 and CDR2: MNHNY and SVGAGI (reference sequence). CDR3 DNA: TGTGCCAGCAGTTATGGGAGTTATAGCAATCAGCCCCAGCATTTT. This gives the protein CASSYGSYSNQPQHF.

This clone was counted a single time. CDR3 residues: CASSPIGRRTEAFF. In DNA form, the CDR3 reads TGTGCCAGCAGCCCAATCGGCCGGCGCACTGAAGCTTTCTTT. The chain joins TRBV7-8 to TRBJ1-1; D remains ambiguous. The CDR3 extends over 14 amino acids. Germline CDR1 and CDR2: SGHVS and FQNEAQ. Trimming took 5 bases from V and 4 from J, leaving 14 bases between them.

The chain recombines TRBV5-1 with TRBJ2-5; D is ambiguous. With 3 bases removed from V and 1 base from J, the gap between germline ends came to 10 bases. The length of the CDR3 is 14 residues. Germline CDR1 and CDR2: SGHRS and YFSETQ. CDR3 loop: CASSSEPPQETQYF. The DNA for the CDR3 is TGCGCCAGCAGCTCAGAACCTCCCCAAGAGACCCAGTACTTC. Based on the CDR3 plus reference TRBV5-1 and TRBJ2-5, the full variable domain is KAGVTQTPRYLIKTRGQQVTLSCSPISGHRSVSWYQQTPGQGLQFLFEYFSETQRNKGNFPGRFSGRQFSNSRSEMNVSTLELGDSALYLCASSSEPPQETQYFGPGTRLLVL.

The chain employs TRBV29-1 and TRBJ2-1; TRBD2 might be the D (6 bases). From germline, CDR1 is SQVTM and CDR2 ANQGSEA. Trimming left V 8 bases short and J 3 bases short, with 14 bases between. The CDR3 covers 13 residues. DNA of the CDR3: TGCAGCTACCGGGACTCAATCTACAATGAGCAGTTCTTC. This encodes CSYRDSIYNEQFF.

This chain connects TRBV30 to TRBJ2-7, with no clear D. The CDR3 is made up of 15 amino acids. Germline V CDR1 and CDR2: GTSNPN, SVGIG (reference sequence). V was trimmed by 0 bases and J by 2 bases, leaving 14 bases between them. CDR3 sequence: CAWSVLKQPPYEQYF. CDR3 DNA: TGTGCCTGGAGTGTACTGAAACAACCCCCCTACGAGCAGTACTTC.

CDR3 in amino acids: CASSFFISHGETQYF. CDR3 nucleotide sequence: TGTGCCAGCAGCTTTTTTATATCTCACGGTGAGACCCAGTACTTC. The chain employs TRBV11-2 and TRBJ2-5, with D hard to call. V lost 3 bases, J lost 5 bases, and 16 bases lay in between. The CDR3 covers 15 residues. Germline V gene lookup returns CDR1 SGHAT and CDR2 FQNNGV.

This chain joins TRBV19 and TRBJ2-1; D is unresolved. Germline assignment: CDR1 LNHDA and CDR2 SQIVND (reference sequence). The length of the CDR3 is 12 residues. V lost 6 bases and J lost 9, with 12 bases in between. CDR3 amino acids: CASSGSRLEQFF. CDR3 DNA sequence: TGTGCCAGTAGCGGTAGCAGGCTTGAGCAGTTCTTC.

The V gene is TRBV5-4, the J gene TRBJ2-3; TRBD1 is a possible D gene (6 bases). V lost 4 bases and J 1 base, leaving 16 bases between the germline ends. The germline gives CDR1 SGHNT, CDR2 YYREEE (reference sequence). The CDR3 extends over 16 amino acids. CDR3 sequence (DNA): TGTGCCAGCAGCCCCAATTGGGGGCTAGGCACAGATACGCAGTATTTT. This encodes CASSPNWGLGTDTQYF.

The genes are TRBV2 and TRBJ2-3, with unresolved D. The germline CDR1 and CDR2 sequences are SNHLY and FYNNEI. V was cut by 4 bases and J by 2 bases, with 10 bases left in between. This CDR3 is built from 14 residues. CDR3 nucleotides: TGTGCCAGCAGTGGACGGGTCAACACAGATACGCAGTATTTT. It yields the protein CASSGRVNTDTQYF.

This chain joins TRBV4-1 and TRBJ2-5; 12 bases are a match to TRBD2. The germline V gene has CDR1 MGHRA and CDR2 YSYEKL. The CDR3 is 16 residues long. The V gene end was trimmed by 2 bases and the J gene end by 5 bases; junction bases not matched to a gene: 6. The CDR3 sequence is CASSQRLAGAGETQYF. For the CDR3, the DNA is TGCGCCAGCAGCCAAAGACTAGCGGGGGCTGGTGAGACCCAGTACTTC.

The chain combines TRBV5-1 with TRBJ2-1; D is tentatively TRBD1 or TRBD2 (5 bases each). The CDR3 runs 14 residues. Trimming stripped 6 bases from V and 2 bases from J, with 12 bases between. Germline lookup yields CDR1 SGHRS and CDR2 YFSETQ. The CDR3 region has the DNA TGCGCCAGCAAAAGGGACGGAACCTACAATGAGCAGTTCTTC. This sequence encodes CASKRDGTYNEQFF.

The count of this clone is one. The V gene is TRBV6-5, the J gene TRBJ2-7; D is tentatively TRBD1 or TRBD2 (5 bases each). The germline gives CDR1 MNHEY, CDR2 SVGAGI. This CDR3 has 14 residues. The V end lost 2 bases, the J end lost 3 bases, and 11 bases lay between the germline ends. The CDR3 DNA reads as TGTGCCAGCAGTTACAGGGGACCCCTCTACGAGCAGTACTTC. Translating it yields CASSYRGPLYEQYF.

This chain connects TRBV7-9 to TRBJ2-2; 10 bases map to TRBD1. Trimming removed 0 bases from V and 4 bases from J; junction bases left unmatched: 5. The CDR3 has 17 residues. Per germline, CDR1 SEHNR and CDR2 FQNEAQ (reference sequence). CDR3 in amino acids: CASSLAWTGGFTGELFF. The CDR3 DNA follows: TGTGCCAGCAGCTTAGCATGGACAGGGGGTTTCACCGGGGAGCTGTTTTTT. The variable domain in full, with the rest retrieved from reference TRBV7-9 and TRBJ2-2, is DTGVSQNPRHKITKRGQNVTFRCDPISEHNRLYWYRQTLGQGPEFLTYFQNEAQLEKSRLLSDRFSAERPKGSFSTLEIQRTEQGDSAMYLCASSLAWTGGFTGELFFGEGSRLTVL.

The CDR3 is CASSQEQGWANVLTF. For the CDR3, the DNA is TGCGCCAGCAGCCAAGAACAGGGTTGGGCCAACGTCCTGACTTTC. This chain links TRBV4-1 with TRBJ2-6; possibly TRBD1 for D (6 bases). CDR1 is MGHRA and CDR2 is YSYEKL in the germline V gene. CDR3 length: 15 residues. V was trimmed by 0 bases and J by 5 bases, leaving 8 bases between them.

This clone has just a few counts. V and J are TRBV28 and TRBJ1-5, with D unresolved. V lost 2 bases and J 7 bases, leaving 15 bases between the germline ends. The CDR3 extends over 15 amino acids. The germline CDR1 and CDR2 sequences are MDHEN and SYDVKM. CDR3 protein: CASSLKSWTQQPQHF. CDR3 coding DNA: TGTGCCAGCAGTTTAAAATCGTGGACGCAGCAGCCCCAGCATTTT.

The chain employs TRBV6-6 and TRBJ2-7; D may correspond to TRBD1 or TRBD2 (5 bases each). V was pared by 6 bases and J by 3 bases, with 15 bases between. This CDR3 comprises 14 residues. The germline gives CDR1 MNHNY, CDR2 SVGAGI (reference sequence). CDR3 sequence reads: CASRTTGTFYEQYF. The CDR3 bases are TGTGCCAGCAGAACGACCGGGACCTTCTACGAGCAGTACTTC.

V gene TRBV28 combines with J gene TRBJ2-2, with D unresolved. Trimming pared 3 bases from V and 5 bases from J, leaving 7 bases between. The length of the CDR3 is 13 residues. CDR1 is MDHEN, CDR2 SYDVKM, per germline. Here the CDR3 reads CASSFRVTGELFF. The DNA for the CDR3 is TGTGCCAGCAGTTTCCGGGTAACCGGGGAGCTGTTTTTT.

The chain is built from TRBV5-4 and TRBJ2-2; D is unclear. V dropped 3 bases and J dropped 0 bases, with 12 bases sitting between them. CDR3 length: 16 amino acids. Germline values: CDR1 SGHNT, CDR2 YYREEE (reference sequence). The CDR3 loop is CASSSPGRSNTGELFF. For the CDR3, the DNA is TGTGCCAGCAGCTCCCCGGGTCGGTCGAACACCGGGGAGCTGTTTTTT.

J is TRBJ2-3 and V is TRBV9; D is ambiguous. CDR1 SGDLS and CDR2 YYNGEE come from the germline V gene. This CDR3 contains 14 residues. V lost 2 bases and J 0 bases, leaving 7 bases between the germline ends. The CDR3 region is CASSVDLSTDTQYF. The DNA of the CDR3 is TGTGCCAGCAGCGTGGATTTAAGCACAGATACGCAGTATTTT.